Listed here is a single TCR beta chain. Its antigen is currently not known. One base away there is no much larger clone; base qualities are not given. A total of under 35 patients with locally advanced or metastatic urothelial carcinoma, treated at Memorial Sloan Kettering on a trial protocol, made up the cohort. Peripheral blood mononuclear cells were collected pretreatment and during treatment, with between 1 and 8 total time points obtained per patient. The Qiagen DNeasy Blood extraction kit was used to purify genomic DNA from total PBMCs and tumor samples. PBMCs were collected pretreatment and during treatment and were isolated and stored as previously described. This entry is derived from a study of PD-L1 blockade in urothelial cancer listed by TCRdb under 2017. The study in broad terms: All patients started therapy around 2014 and received atezolizumab 1,200 mg intravenously every 3 weeks. A median of about 150,000 T cells and 65,000 to 90,000 unique TCRs was obtained from blood samples, and a median clonality of approximately 0.08 was observed. About 10 patients achieved durable clinical benefit and approximately 20 did not. In the same patients, whole exome sequencing and RNA sequencing of pretreatment tumors were performed in addition to TCR sequencing. Patients had an ECOG performance status of 0 or 1 and had received between 0 and 3 prior chemotherapy regimens. Pretreatment tumor samples, along with matched peripheral blood collected serially before and after atezolizumab treatment, underwent TCR sequencing. Pretreatment blood TCR-seq was available for twenty-nine patients, at least one posttreatment blood collection was obtained for 24 patients, and tumor TCR-seq was available for 24 patients. About nine tenths of the roughly 29 patients were males with bladder-origin urothelial cancer, and about 65% of the roughly 30 reported a prior smoking history. Blood samples were analyzed at 3 weeks after treatment start (second dose) and at 6 weeks after treatment start. Durable clinical benefit meant progression-free survival longer than 6 months, and TCR features were also tested against progression-free and overall survival. The study, an exploratory multi-omic analysis, examined somatic, immune and clinical correlates of response to PD-L1 blockade with atezolizumab in urothelial cancer. Study-wide conclusions, independent of this receptor: Greater expansion of tumor-associated TCR clones in peripheral blood 3 weeks after the start of treatment was observed in patients with durable benefit (n of about 20, p = 0.022). A pretreatment peripheral blood TCR clonality below the median was linked to improved progression-free and overall survival. Because of the small sample size (n ≈ 31) and the many exploratory analyses performed, the results are intended to be regarded as hypothesis-generating.

Synthetic TCR analog templates were spiked into each PCR to estimate absolute template abundance from read counts. TCRbeta CDR3 regions were amplified from genomic DNA with bias-controlled V and J gene primers using the immunoSEQ assay. Sequencing of rearranged TCRbeta segments was done at approximately 20X coverage. As for the authors' bioinformatics: Clustering was used to correct sequencing errors, and CDR3s were annotated against IMGT to assign V, D and J genes. Only productive TCRbeta rearrangements were used in downstream analyses, excluding out-of-frame or stop-codon sequences. To compute clonality, Shannon entropy was normalized by the log of the number of unique productive sequences and then subtracted from one. Clones differing between time points or between blood and tumor were identified by Fisher's exact test with Benjamini-Hochberg correction at adjusted p below 0.01. TCRdb took over this immuneACCESS table, retaining in-frame rearrangements with V and J assigned. Such tables are incomplete; in checked studies, under half of the missing clones stem from an unresolved V gene, and the remainder is unexplained. That table supplies the V and J calls and clone size; D and trimming were determined from the DNA. The table for this sample lists roughly 40,000 clones; roughly 86% of them were counted only once. 2.7% of the sample rests with the top ten.

According to the germline V gene, CDR1 reads MNHEY and CDR2 reads SVGAGI. Germline trimming: 2 bases from V, 8 bases from J; junction bases outside gene matches: 10. From the cysteine up to the phenylalanine, the CDR3 has a length of 15 residues. Here the CDR3 DNA is all that survives: 45 bases in frame from base 1. This chain is built from TRBV6-5 and TRBJ1-2; the central 8 bases match TRBD1. Sequencing used PBMCs, obtained around atezolizumab (anti-PD-L1) treatment. This clonotype was sampled from a man between 65 and 85 years old with urothelial cancer. The nucleotide sequence reads TGTGCCAGCAGTTACACCGGACAGGGAGGTGAGGGCTACACCTTC. This is translated as CASSYTGQGGEGYTF.